This TCR beta chain was recorded in a study of early T cells in non-severe SARS-CoV-2 infection. Points from the study as a whole: In VDJdb matching, anti-spike CD8 responses were favored while private and CD4 specificities went missing.

TCRdb itself ran the 5' RACE reads through MiXCR, one entry per CDR3 protein. The sample holds roughly 24,000 distinct CDR3 sequences, 5% seen once. Germline V gene sequence: CDR1 MNHEY, CDR2 SVGAGI. This CDR3 has 15 amino acids. V shed 6 bases and J 8 bases; nucleotides not matched to a gene: 10. Many counts were recorded for this clonotype. What it binds is unknown. The chain joins TRBV6-5 to TRBJ1-6, with 7 nucleotides matching TRBD1. The specimen sequenced was whole blood. The origin of this receptor is an adult who was a healthcare worker with PCR-confirmed SARS-CoV-2 infection or an uninfected control (not recorded which). CDR3 in amino acids: CASRFRQGGDSPLHF. Written as DNA, the CDR3 is TGTGCCAGCAGATTCCGACAGGGAGGCGATTCACCCCTCCACTTT.